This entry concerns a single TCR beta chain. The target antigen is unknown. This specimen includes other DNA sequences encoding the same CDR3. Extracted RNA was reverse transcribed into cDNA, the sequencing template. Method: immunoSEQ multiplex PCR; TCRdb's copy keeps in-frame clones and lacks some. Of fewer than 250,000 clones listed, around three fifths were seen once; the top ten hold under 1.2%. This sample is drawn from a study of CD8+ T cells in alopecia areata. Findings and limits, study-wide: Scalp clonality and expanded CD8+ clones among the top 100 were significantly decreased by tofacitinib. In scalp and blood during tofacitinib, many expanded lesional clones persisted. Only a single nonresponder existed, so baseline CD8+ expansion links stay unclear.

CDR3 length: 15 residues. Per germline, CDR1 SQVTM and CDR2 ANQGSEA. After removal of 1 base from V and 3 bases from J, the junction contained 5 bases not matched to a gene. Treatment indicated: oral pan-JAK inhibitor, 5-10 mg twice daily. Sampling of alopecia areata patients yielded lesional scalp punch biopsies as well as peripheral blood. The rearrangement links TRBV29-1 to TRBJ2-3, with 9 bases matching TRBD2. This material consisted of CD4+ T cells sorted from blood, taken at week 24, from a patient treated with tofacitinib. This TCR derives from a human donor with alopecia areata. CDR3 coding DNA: TGCAGCGTTGAAGGTTTAGCGGGGGTTACAGATACGCAGTATTTT. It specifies CSVEGLAGVTDTQYF.